This T cell receptor beta chain was retrieved from a study of blood T cells in healthy people across ages. Combining a sample-barcoded 5' primer with a J-beta primer mix, a second PCR ran for roughly 6 to 12 cycles. TCRdb processed the 5' RACE reads anew with MiXCR; each CDR3 protein has one entry. Of roughly 1.5 million distinct CDR3 sequences in the sample, approximately 43% were seen once. The sample holds many counts of this clonotype. The TCR sequence derives from a woman between 18 and 29 years old in good health. Sequenced input: blood.

This chain's CDR3 is CASSQGRYNEQYF. The CDR3 nucleotides are TGTGCCAGCAGCCAAGGGAGATACAATGAGCAGTACTTC. This sequence joins TRBV3-1 and TRBJ2-1, with unresolved D. The J call is uncertain, as TRBJ2-7 better fits the DNA end. This CDR3 is 13 amino acids long. The germline CDR1 and CDR2 sequences are LGHDT and YNNKEL (reference sequence).